These 28 T cell receptor beta chains were sequenced from one sample in a study of CD8+ T cells in alopecia areata. RNA, once extracted, was reverse transcribed into cDNA for use as the sequencing template. TCRdb's copy holds only in-frame clones and misses some; the assay was immunoSEQ multiplex PCR. The data hold roughly 230,000 clones, with around two fifths observed a single time. The treatment is: oral pan-JAK inhibitor, 5-10 mg twice daily. The sample in question was CD4+ T cells sorted from blood, obtained between weeks 36 and 40, from a patient treated with tofacitinib. These receptors were collected from a human donor with alopecia areata.

The chain has TRBV6-5 and TRBJ2-2; D is possibly TRBD1 (6 bases). The CDR3 has 15 residues. V lost 7 bases to trimming and J lost 6 bases, with 18 bases between them. Germline V gene data show CDR1 as MNHEY and CDR2 as SVGAGI. CDR3 residues: CASTLGGVISGELFF. The CDR3 DNA follows: TGTGCCAGCACCCTTGGGGGCGTGATATCCGGGGAGCTGTTTTTT.

The gene calls are TRBV19 and TRBJ1-1; tentatively, D is TRBD1 (6 bases). Germline CDR1 and CDR2: LNHDA and SQIVND (reference sequence). V was trimmed by 9 bases and J by 1 base, leaving 12 bases between them. The CDR3 spans 13 residues. The CDR3 sequence: CASRTGPNTEAFF. DNA for the CDR3: TGTGCCAGCCGAACAGGGCCGAACACTGAAGCTTTCTTT.

This clone was seen a few times. This chain uses TRBV5-1 with TRBJ1-1; a possible D gene is TRBD1 (5 bases). The V end was cut by 5 bases, the J end by 8 bases, with 10 bases between. The CDR3 length is 11 residues. Germline-derived CDR1 and CDR2 are SGHRS and YFSETQ. The CDR3 loop reads CASSSGEEAFF. CDR3 sequence (DNA): TGCGCCAGCAGTTCGGGGGAAGAAGCTTTCTTT.

CDR3: CASSSSVAATNIQYF. The CDR3 region has the DNA TGTGCCAGCAGCTCATCGGTGGCGGCGACAAACATTCAGTACTTC. This chain uses TRBV7-2 with TRBJ2-4, with no clear D. The germline V and J ends were trimmed by 4 bases and 6 bases, with 16 bases remaining between them. Germline loops: CDR1 SGHTA, CDR2 FQGNSA. CDR3 size: 15 residues.

This clone was counted only a few times. The rearrangement joins TRBV10-2 to TRBJ2-3, with 11 bases lining up with TRBD2. The CDR3 consists of 15 residues. The V and J ends lost 4 bases and 8 bases, in that order; junction bases with no gene match: 8. Per the germline V gene, CDR1 is WSHSY and CDR2 is SAAADI. This chain's CDR3 is CASSVAGGPLGTQYF. Written as DNA, the CDR3 is TGCGCCAGCAGTGTAGCGGGAGGGCCGCTCGGTACGCAGTATTTT.

The V gene is TRBV7-2, the J gene TRBJ2-3, with 13 bases aligning to TRBD2. The ends lost 5 bases at V and 2 bases at J; junction bases unmatched: 10. Germline V gene lookup returns CDR1 SGHTA and CDR2 FQGNSA. This CDR3 is built from 18 residues. The chain's CDR3 is CASSKGLAGAPYTDTQYF. The DNA of the CDR3 is TGTGCCAGCAGCAAAGGACTAGCGGGAGCCCCCTACACAGATACGCAGTATTTT.

A few counts support this clone. The rearrangement joins TRBV7-2 to TRBJ2-5, with D tentatively TRBD2 (6 bases). The CDR3 covers 14 residues. Trimming cost V 6 bases and J 4 bases, with 15 bases left between them. Germline V gives CDR1 SGHTA, CDR2 FQGNSA. The CDR3 nucleotides read TGTGCCAGCAGTTTCCGACTAGTCGGAGAGACCCAGTACTTC. Translating gives CASSFRLVGETQYF.

The chain employs TRBV6-1 and TRBJ1-2; TRBD1 matches at 9 bases. The CDR3 spans 15 residues. Germline V gene sequence: CDR1 MNHNS, CDR2 SASEGT. V lost 5 bases and J lost 4; bases outside the gene matches: 8. CDR3 coding DNA: TGTGCCAGCAGTACCCGGGACAGGGTACCCTATGGCTACACCTTC. Amino acids: CASSTRDRVPYGYTF.

This clone was recorded a few times. The chain combines TRBV7-9 with TRBJ1-5; D is unclear. Germline values: CDR1 SEHNR, CDR2 FQNEAQ (reference sequence). V was trimmed by 5 bases and J by 7 bases, leaving 12 bases between them. This CDR3 contains 13 residues. The CDR3 is CASSPRGGQPQHF. The CDR3 bases are TGTGCCAGCAGCCCCCGGGGTGGGCAGCCCCAGCATTTT.

The chain has TRBV11-2 and TRBJ2-1; 9 bases line up with TRBD2. The CDR3 is made up of 17 amino acids. In germline, CDR1 is SGHAT, CDR2 FQNNGV. V dropped 0 bases and J dropped 9; count of bases not matched to a gene: 12. The CDR3 DNA reads as TGTGCCAGCAGCTTAGATCTCCGCATAGCGGGAGCTAGTGAGCAGTTCTTC. It specifies CASSLDLRIAGASEQFF. Full variable domain (remainder filled in from reference TRBV11-2 and TRBJ2-1): EAGVAQSPRYKIIEKRQSVAFWCNPISGHATLYWYQQILGQGPKLLIQFQNNGVVDDSQLPKDRFSAERLKGVDSTLKIQPAKLEDSAVYLCASSLDLRIAGASEQFFGPGTRLTVL.

J is TRBJ2-7 and V is TRBV25-1; D might be TRBD1 (5 bases). CDR3 length: 13 amino acids. Trimming shortened V by 7 bases and J by 2 bases, and 12 bases separated the two germline ends. Germline lookup yields CDR1 MGHDK and CDR2 SYGVNS. The chain's CDR3 is CASMTDTTYEQYF. In nucleotides, the CDR3 is TGTGCCAGCATGACAGACACCACCTACGAGCAGTACTTC.

The chain couples TRBV5-1 to TRBJ2-5; no clear D. V shed 2 bases and J shed 2 bases, with 19 bases lying between them. CDR1 is SGHRS, CDR2 YFSETQ, per germline. The length of the CDR3 is 17 residues. The CDR3 is CASSLPGRRAVQETQYF. Here the CDR3 DNA reads TGCGCCAGCAGCTTACCAGGAAGACGCGCAGTACAAGAGACCCAGTACTTC. Variable domain in full (rest from reference TRBV5-1 and TRBJ2-5): KAGVTQTPRYLIKTRGQQVTLSCSPISGHRSVSWYQQTPGQGLQFLFEYFSETQRNKGNFPGRFSGRQFSNSRSEMNVSTLELGDSALYLCASSLPGRRAVQETQYFGPGTRLLVL.

The chain joins TRBV5-1 to TRBJ2-6, with no clear D. The ends were cut back, 0 bases at V and 0 bases at J, with 10 bases in the middle. This CDR3 has 17 residues. In germline, CDR1 is SGHRS, CDR2 YFSETQ. CDR3 in amino acids: CASSLGRSNSGANVLTF. The CDR3 bases are TGCGCCAGCAGCTTGGGACGGAGCAACTCTGGGGCCAACGTCCTGACTTTC.

The chain couples TRBV4-2 to TRBJ2-5; D tentatively fits TRBD1 or TRBD2 (5 bases each). This CDR3 is built from 16 residues. The ends were cut back, 0 bases at V and 7 bases at J, with 18 bases in the middle. Germline CDR1 LGHNA, CDR2 YNFKEQ. CDR3 nucleotide sequence: TGTGCCAGCAGCCAAGAAGGCAATCGAGAGAGGGGGACCCAGTACTTC. It yields the protein CASSQEGNRERGTQYF.

This clone was seen more than once but under ten times. Other DNA sequences in the same sample also yield this CDR3. The chain recombines TRBV7-3 with TRBJ1-1, with D uncertain. This CDR3 spans 14 amino acids. The germline V and J ends were trimmed by 0 bases and 4 bases, with 9 bases remaining between them. Germline V gene lookup returns CDR1 SGHTA and CDR2 FQGTGA. CDR3 in amino acids: CASSLTRGGTEAFF. For the CDR3, the DNA is TGTGCCAGCAGCTTAACACGGGGAGGCACTGAAGCTTTCTTT.

This sequence joins TRBV20-1 and TRBJ2-7; D unclear. V lost 3 bases and J lost 7, with 7 bases in between. The V gene's germline CDR1 is DFQATT and CDR2 SNEGSKA (reference sequence). This CDR3 spans 10 amino acids. The chain's CDR3 is CSARAREQYF. CDR3 DNA sequence: TGCAGTGCTAGGGCGAGGGAGCAGTACTTC.

This clone was seen a few times. The genes are TRBV29-1 and TRBJ2-1; TRBD2 agrees at 10 bases. There are 14 residues in the CDR3. Trimming took 0 bases from V and 5 from J; bases not matched to a gene: 1. From germline, CDR1 is SQVTM and CDR2 ANQGSEA. This CDR3 reads CSVEDGLADNEQFF. CDR3 nucleotide sequence: TGCAGCGTTGAAGATGGACTAGCGGACAATGAGCAGTTCTTC.

About this clone: The sample has other DNA sequences that encode this CDR3 too. The chain joins TRBV29-1 to TRBJ1-2; 7 nucleotides line up with TRBD1. The CDR3 is made up of 13 amino acids. Germline CDR1 reads SQVTM; CDR2 reads ANQGSEA. Losses at the gene ends were 4 bases for V and 2 bases for J; bases not matched to a gene: 4. The CDR3 loop is CSVVIGGNYGYTF. In nucleotides, the CDR3 is TGCAGCGTTGTCATAGGGGGCAACTATGGCTACACCTTC.

The chain couples TRBV15 to TRBJ2-3; TRBD1 is a possible D gene (5 bases). Trimming pared 5 bases from V and 2 bases from J, leaving 14 bases between. The CDR3 sequence is 15 residues long. Germline V gives CDR1 LNHNV, CDR2 YYDKDF (reference sequence). CDR3 in amino acids: CATSSDSSLTDTQYF. The DNA for the CDR3 is TGTGCCACCAGCTCTGACAGCAGCCTCACAGATACGCAGTATTTT.

This clone has only one observation. The genes are TRBV5-1 and TRBJ2-5; D not resolved. The CDR3 covers 13 residues. The V and J ends lost 2 bases and 0 bases respectively, with 5 bases between them. The germline V gene has CDR1 SGHRS and CDR2 YFSETQ. CDR3 sequence reads: CASSFLYQETQYF. Here the CDR3 DNA reads TGCGCCAGCAGCTTCCTGTACCAAGAGACCCAGTACTTC.

This rearrangement joins TRBV30 to TRBJ1-5; TRBD1 aligns across 7 bases. The CDR3 runs to 13 residues. The V gene end was trimmed by 5 bases and the J gene end by 6 bases; junction bases not matched to a gene: 7. From germline, CDR1 is GTSNPN and CDR2 SVGIG (reference sequence). As DNA, the CDR3 is TGTGCCTGGGCCCACAGGGGAGGTCAGCCCCAGCATTTT. It translates to CAWAHRGGQPQHF. Using reference TRBV30 and TRBJ1-5 for the parts outside the CDR3, the full variable domain is SQTIHQWPATLVQPVGSPLSLECTVEGTSNPNLYWYRQAAGRGLQLLFYSVGIGQISSEVPQNLSASRPQDRQFILSSKKLLLSDSGFYLCAWAHRGGQPQHFGDGTRLSIL.

The V call is TRBV18, the J call TRBJ1-2; the D is unclear. The V gene lost 2 bases and the J gene lost 3 bases, with 7 bases spanning the gap. Germline V gene data show CDR1 as KGHSH and CDR2 as LQKENI. This CDR3 has 13 residues. CDR3 DNA sequence: TGTGCCAGCTCACCAGAACCGTACTATGGCTACACCTTC. This encodes CASSPEPYYGYTF.

The rearrangement links TRBV7-3 to TRBJ2-2; D is unclear. Deletions cut 6 bases from V and 0 bases from J, with 8 bases between. CDR3 length equals 14 residues. Germline V gene data show CDR1 as SGHTA and CDR2 as FQGTGA. In DNA, the CDR3 is TGTGCCAGCAGGAGACACCCGAACACCGGGGAGCTGTTTTTT. This sequence encodes CASRRHPNTGELFF.

This chain joins TRBV6-6 and TRBJ2-7, with a weak D call TRBD2 (5 bases). V lost 5 bases and J 0 bases, leaving 14 bases between the germline ends. CDR1 MNHNY and CDR2 SVGAGI come from the germline V gene (reference sequence). This CDR3 is 15 amino acids long. CDR3 in DNA: TGTGCCAGCAGTGTGGCGGGTTCCAGCTCCTACGAGCAGTACTTC. Protein sequence: CASSVAGSSSYEQYF.

This clone was observed a few times. The chain carries TRBV7-9 and TRBJ2-6; 8 bases agree with TRBD1. The CDR3 runs 15 residues. Germline V gene lookup returns CDR1 SEHNR and CDR2 FQNEAQ (reference sequence). Trimming removed 3 bases from V and 2 bases from J; junction bases left unmatched: 0. The CDR3 coding sequence is TGTGCCAGCAGCTTGGACAGGGCTGGGGCCAACGTCCTGACTTTC. This codes for CASSLDRAGANVLTF.

The chain uses TRBV7-8 and TRBJ2-5; D might be TRBD1 or TRBD2, each matching 5 bases. CDR1 and CDR2 from the germline V gene are SGHVS and FQNEAQ. V was pared by 3 bases and J by 4 bases, with 9 bases between. The CDR3 has 13 amino acids. CDR3 nucleotide sequence: TGTGCCAGCAGCTTGGGGGTTCGAGAGACCCAGTACTTC. Translated, it gives CASSLGVRETQYF.

The chain links TRBV5-1 to TRBJ1-1; no clear D. V was cut by 6 bases and J by 3 bases, with 18 bases left in between. The CDR3 runs 15 residues. Germline values: CDR1 SGHRS, CDR2 YFSETQ. The CDR3 here is CASTTALGVDTEAFF. Written as DNA, the CDR3 is TGCGCCAGCACGACCGCTCTCGGGGTAGACACTGAAGCTTTCTTT.

This sequence joins TRBV14 and TRBJ2-1; D unclear. Trimming stripped 0 bases from V and 5 bases from J, with 5 bases between. This CDR3 has 13 amino acids. Germline CDR1 is SGHDN and CDR2 is FVKESK. The CDR3 bases are TGTGCCAGCAGCCAAGAACAGAACAATGAGCAGTTCTTC. It encodes CASSQEQNNEQFF.